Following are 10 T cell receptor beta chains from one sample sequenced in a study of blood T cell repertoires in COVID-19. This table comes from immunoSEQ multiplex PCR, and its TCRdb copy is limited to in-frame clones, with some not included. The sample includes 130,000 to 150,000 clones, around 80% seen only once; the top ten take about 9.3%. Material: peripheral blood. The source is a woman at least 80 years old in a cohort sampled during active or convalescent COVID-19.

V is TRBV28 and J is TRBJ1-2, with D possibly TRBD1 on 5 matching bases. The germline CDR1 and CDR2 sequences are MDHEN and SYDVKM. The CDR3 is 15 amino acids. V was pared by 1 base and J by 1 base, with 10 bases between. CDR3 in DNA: TGTGCCAGCAGTTTATACAGGATGGTTAACTATGGCTACACCTTC. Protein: CASSLYRMVNYGYTF.

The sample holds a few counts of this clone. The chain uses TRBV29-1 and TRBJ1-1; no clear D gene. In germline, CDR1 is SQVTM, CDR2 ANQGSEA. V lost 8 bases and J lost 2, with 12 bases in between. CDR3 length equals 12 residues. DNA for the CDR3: TGCAGCTCATGGTCGGTAAACACTGAAGCTTTCTTT. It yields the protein CSSWSVNTEAFF.

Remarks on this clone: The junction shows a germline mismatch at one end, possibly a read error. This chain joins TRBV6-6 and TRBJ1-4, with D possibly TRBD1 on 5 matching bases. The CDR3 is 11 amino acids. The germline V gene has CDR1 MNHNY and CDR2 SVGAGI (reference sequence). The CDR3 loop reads CWGGRNEKLFF. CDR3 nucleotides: TGCTGGGGCGGCCGTAATGAAAAACTGTTTTTT.

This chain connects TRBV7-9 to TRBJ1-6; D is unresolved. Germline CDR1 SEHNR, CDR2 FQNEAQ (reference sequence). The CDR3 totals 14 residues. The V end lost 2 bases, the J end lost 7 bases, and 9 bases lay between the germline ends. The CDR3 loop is CASSLRGLNSPLHF. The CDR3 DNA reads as TGTGCCAGCAGCTTAAGAGGGCTCAATTCACCCCTCCACTTT.

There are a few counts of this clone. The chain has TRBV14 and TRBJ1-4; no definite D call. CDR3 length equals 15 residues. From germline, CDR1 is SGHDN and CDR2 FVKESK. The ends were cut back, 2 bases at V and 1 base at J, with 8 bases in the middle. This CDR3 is CASSQNVGTNEKLFF. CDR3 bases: TGTGCCAGCAGCCAAAATGTCGGAACTAATGAAAAACTGTTTTTT. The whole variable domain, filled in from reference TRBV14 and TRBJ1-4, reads EAGVTQFPSHSVIEKGQTVTLRCDPISGHDNLYWYRRVMGKEIKFLLHFVKESKQDESGMPNNRFLAERTGGTYSTLKVQPAELEDSGVYFCASSQNVGTNEKLFFGSGTQLSVL.

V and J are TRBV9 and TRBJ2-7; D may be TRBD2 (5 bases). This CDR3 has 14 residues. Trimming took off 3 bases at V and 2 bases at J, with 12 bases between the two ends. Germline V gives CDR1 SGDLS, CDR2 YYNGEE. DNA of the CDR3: TGTGCCAGCAGCGCTGAGGAGACTACCTACGAGCAGTACTTC. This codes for CASSAEETTYEQYF. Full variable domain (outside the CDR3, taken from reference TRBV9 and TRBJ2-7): DSGVTQTPKHLITATGQRVTLRCSPRSGDLSVYWYQQSLDQGLQFLIQYYNGEERAKGNILERFSAQQFPDLHSELNLSSLELGDSALYFCASSAEETTYEQYFGPGTRLTVT.

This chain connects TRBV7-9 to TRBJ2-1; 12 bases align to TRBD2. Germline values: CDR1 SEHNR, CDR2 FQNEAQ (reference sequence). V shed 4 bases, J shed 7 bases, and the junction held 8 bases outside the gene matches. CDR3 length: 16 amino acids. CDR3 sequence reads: CASSSQGLAGWNEQFF. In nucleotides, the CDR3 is TGTGCCAGCAGCTCACAGGGACTAGCGGGTTGGAATGAGCAGTTCTTC.

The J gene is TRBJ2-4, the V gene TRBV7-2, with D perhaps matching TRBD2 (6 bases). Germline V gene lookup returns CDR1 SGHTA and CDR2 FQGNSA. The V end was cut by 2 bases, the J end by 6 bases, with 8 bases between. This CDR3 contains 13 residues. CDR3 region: CASSLRRGNIQYF. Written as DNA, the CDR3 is TGTGCCAGCAGCTTACGGAGGGGAAACATTCAGTACTTC.

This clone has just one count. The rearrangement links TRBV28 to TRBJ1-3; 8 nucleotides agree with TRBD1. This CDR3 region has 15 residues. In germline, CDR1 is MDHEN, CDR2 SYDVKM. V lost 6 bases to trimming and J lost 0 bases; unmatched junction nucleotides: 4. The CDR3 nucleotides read TGTGCCAGCAGCTTAACAGGGGGCTCTGGAAACACCATATATTTT. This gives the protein CASSLTGGSGNTIYF.

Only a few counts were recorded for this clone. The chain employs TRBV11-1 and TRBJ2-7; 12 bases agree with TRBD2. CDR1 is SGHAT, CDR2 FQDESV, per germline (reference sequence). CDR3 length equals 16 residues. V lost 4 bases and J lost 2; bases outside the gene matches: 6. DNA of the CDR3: TGTGCCAGCAGCTCTAGCGGGGGGGCCCAGCCCTACGAGCAGTACGTC. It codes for CASSSSGGAQPYEQYV.